This entry lists 10 T cell receptor beta chains sequenced from one sample in a study of blood T cell repertoires in COVID-19. Profiling relied on immunoSEQ multiplex PCR, and the TCRdb table lists in-frame clones only, not all of them. The repertoire includes around 370,000 clones, around 89% of them detected once, and roughly 6.8% sits in the top ten. Sequenced: peripheral blood. Receptor source: a man between 18 and 29 years old with active or convalescent COVID-19.

In this sample, this clone turned up once. V usage is TRBV15 and J usage is TRBJ1-5; D possibly corresponds to TRBD1 (6 bases). CDR3 size: 12 residues. Between the trimmed V and J ends, which lost 8 bases and 5 bases, there was a span of 10 bases. CDR1 and CDR2 from the germline V gene are LNHNV and YYDKDF (reference sequence). CDR3 loop: CATRAGDQPQHF. The CDR3 bases are TGTGCCACCCGGGCAGGGGATCAGCCCCAGCATTTT.

This chain links TRBV9 with TRBJ2-1, with TRBD2 as a possible D gene (6 bases). Germline values: CDR1 SGDLS, CDR2 YYNGEE. The CDR3 spans 15 residues. Trimming removed 4 bases at V and 7 bases at J, with 18 bases between. The CDR3 here is CASSSGTLVVNEQFF. The CDR3, as DNA: TGTGCCAGCAGCTCCGGGACTCTGGTAGTGAATGAGCAGTTCTTC.

The chain has TRBV7-2 and TRBJ1-4; D is perhaps TRBD1 (6 bases). Germline-derived CDR1 and CDR2 are SGHTA and FQGNSA. The CDR3 runs 14 residues. Trimming took 5 bases from V and 5 from J, leaving 12 bases between them. This CDR3 is CASSKQGTNEKLFF. As DNA, the CDR3 is TGTGCCAGCAGCAAACAGGGCACAAATGAAAAACTGTTTTTT.

This clone was seen only a few times. The rearrangement uses TRBV7-2 and TRBJ1-5; unclear D gene. The CDR3 is 13 residues long. Germline assignment: CDR1 SGHTA and CDR2 FQGNSA. With 5 bases removed from V and 5 bases from J, the gap between germline ends came to 10 bases. The CDR3 is CASSARGDQPQHF. In nucleotides, the CDR3 is TGTGCCAGCAGCGCCCGCGGCGATCAGCCCCAGCATTTT.

The chain has TRBV5-6 and TRBJ1-4; 7 bases agree with TRBD1. With 0 bases clipped from V and 3 bases from J, the junction kept 2 bases outside the gene matches. In germline, CDR1 is SGHDT, CDR2 YYEEEE. CDR3 length: 15 residues. CDR3 protein: CASSLAGTANEKLFF. The CDR3 DNA reads as TGTGCCAGCAGCTTGGCCGGGACAGCTAATGAAAAACTGTTTTTT.

The chain uses TRBV9 and TRBJ2-1, with 9 bases that match TRBD1. The V and J ends lost 4 bases and 4 bases, in that order; junction bases with no gene match: 3. CDR3 length equals 14 residues. The V gene's germline CDR1 is SGDLS and CDR2 YYNGEE. Here the CDR3 DNA reads TGTGCCAGCAGCCCCGGGACAGGGTACAATGAGCAGTTCTTC. It encodes CASSPGTGYNEQFF.

CDR3 coding DNA: TGTGCCAGCAGCGTAGAAGTGGGAGGGTTGAATGAGCAGTTCTTC. Protein sequence: CASSVEVGGLNEQFF. The V and J genes are TRBV9 and TRBJ2-1; 7 nucleotides line up with TRBD2. V dropped 0 bases and J dropped 7; count of bases not matched to a gene: 7. The CDR3 spans 15 residues. In germline, CDR1 is SGDLS, CDR2 YYNGEE. The variable domain in full, completed from reference TRBV9 and TRBJ2-1, reads DSGVTQTPKHLITATGQRVTLRCSPRSGDLSVYWYQQSLDQGLQFLIQYYNGEERAKGNILERFSAQQFPDLHSELNLSSLELGDSALYFCASSVEVGGLNEQFFGPGTRLTVL.

The chain links TRBV3-1 (or the pseudogene TRBV3-2) to TRBJ1-2, with 7 bases aligning to TRBD1. J was trimmed by 8 bases and V by 4 bases; bases with no gene match: 7. CDR1 is LGHDT and CDR2 is YNNKEL in the germline V gene (reference sequence). The CDR3 loop spans 13 amino acids. The CDR3 sequence: CASSPRRGDGYTF. The CDR3 region has the DNA TGTGCCAGCAGCCCCCGCAGGGGGGACGGCTACACCTTC.

This clone was detected once. The V call is TRBV9, the J call TRBJ2-2, with 7 positions matching TRBD1. Germline values: CDR1 SGDLS, CDR2 YYNGEE. V trimming: 3 bases; J trimming: 2 bases; junction bases outside the gene matches: 7. The CDR3 is 16 amino acids. The CDR3: CASSASGQINTGELFF. The CDR3 nucleotides are TGTGCCAGCAGCGCCTCGGGACAGATAAACACCGGGGAGCTGTTTTTT. The variable domain in full, with the rest retrieved from reference TRBV9 and TRBJ2-2, is DSGVTQTPKHLITATGQRVTLRCSPRSGDLSVYWYQQSLDQGLQFLIQYYNGEERAKGNILERFSAQQFPDLHSELNLSSLELGDSALYFCASSASGQINTGELFFGEGSRLTVL.

The chain carries TRBV6-1 and TRBJ2-1; 10 bases are shared with TRBD2. Per the germline V gene, CDR1 is MNHNS and CDR2 is SASEGT. V was pared by 2 bases and J by 6 bases, with 4 bases of the junction left unmatched. The CDR3 runs to 15 residues. The CDR3 DNA follows: TGTGCCAGCAGTGAACAAGCGGGAGGGATCAATGAGCAGTTCTTC. Translation gives CASSEQAGGINEQFF.